Following are 28 T cell receptor beta chains from one sample sequenced in a study of OX40 agonist ivuxolimab in advanced cancers. Libraries were prepared through the immunoSEQ multiplex PCR assay. Not all clones reach the TCRdb copy of this immuneACCESS table, which keeps in-frame sequences only. Checked studies attribute under half of the gap to unresolved V genes and leave the rest unexplained. For this sample the table gives about 89,000 clones, of which under 95% were detected only once. Of the sample, approximately 0.7% is held by the ten largest clones. The sequenced sample was CD4+ or CD8+ T cells sorted from blood, obtained in a trial of the OX40 agonist ivuxolimab. All receptors derive from an adult with an advanced solid tumor such as melanoma, head and neck, liver or kidney cancer.

The chain carries TRBV4-3 and TRBJ1-1, with D hard to call. From germline, CDR1 is LGHNA and CDR2 YSLEER. This CDR3 comprises 15 residues. V was cut by 1 base and J by 0 bases, with 9 bases left in between. CDR3 DNA sequence: TGCGCCAGCAGCCAAGTAGGCCGTATGAACACTGAAGCTTTCTTT. This translates into CASSQVGRMNTEAFF.

The genes are TRBV5-4 and TRBJ1-1, with D perhaps matching TRBD1 (5 bases). The germline V and J ends were trimmed by 0 bases and 4 bases, with 10 bases remaining between them. There are 14 residues in the CDR3. From germline, CDR1 is SGHNT and CDR2 YYREEE (reference sequence). This CDR3 is CASSLEGPSTEAFF. Written as DNA, the CDR3 is TGTGCCAGCAGCTTGGAGGGACCGTCCACTGAAGCTTTCTTT.

This chain uses TRBV18 with TRBJ2-3; 7 nucleotides align to TRBD2. The CDR3 is 18 amino acids. CDR1 is KGHSH, CDR2 LQKENI, per germline. With V trimmed by 2 bases and J by 3 bases, 14 bases remained unmatched. The CDR3 DNA is TGTGCCAGCTCACCAATAGAGTATACGGGAGGACCGACAGATACGCAGTATTTT. It yields the protein CASSPIEYTGGPTDTQYF.

The gene calls are TRBV7-6 and TRBJ2-1; 9 positions match TRBD2. CDR3 length: 17 residues. Unmatched junction bases numbered 8, after V lost 1 base and J lost 4 bases. The V gene's germline CDR1 is SGHVS and CDR2 FNYEAQ. The CDR3 region has the DNA TGTGCCAGCAGCTTAGGGGGTGTAGCGGGAGCGTACAATGAGCAGTTCTTC. This gives the protein CASSLGGVAGAYNEQFF.

This rearrangement joins TRBV7-8 to TRBJ2-2; TRBD1 is a possible D gene (5 bases). CDR1 SGHVS and CDR2 FQNEAQ come from the germline V gene. This CDR3 contains 16 residues. V shed 5 bases and J shed 0 bases, with 13 bases lying between them. The CDR3 region is CASSQITGSNTGELFF. The DNA for the CDR3 is TGTGCCAGCAGCCAAATTACAGGATCGAACACCGGGGAGCTGTTTTTT.

V gene TRBV7-6 combines with J gene TRBJ2-2, with 9 bases lining up with TRBD1. Losses at the gene ends were 1 base for V and 5 bases for J; bases not matched to a gene: 2. Germline V gene sequence: CDR1 SGHVS, CDR2 FNYEAQ. The CDR3 runs 15 residues. The DNA of the CDR3 is TGTGCCAGCAGCTTAGGGACAGGGGTGACCGGGGAGCTGTTTTTT. This sequence encodes CASSLGTGVTGELFF. The complete variable domain, with remaining parts taken from reference TRBV7-6 and TRBJ2-2, reads GAGVSQSPRYKVTKRGQDVALRCDPISGHVSLYWYRQALGQGPEFLTYFNYEAQQDKSGLPNDRFSAERPEGSISTLTIQRTEQRDSAMYRCASSLGTGVTGELFFGEGSRLTVL.

The chain couples TRBV19 to TRBJ1-1; D gene ambiguous. Germline CDR1 and CDR2: LNHDA and SQIVND (reference sequence). This CDR3 is built from 13 residues. The ends were cut back, 5 bases at V and 6 bases at J, with 13 bases in the middle. CDR3 region: CASSGGWSAEAFF. CDR3 nucleotides: TGTGCCAGTAGTGGAGGGTGGTCGGCTGAAGCTTTCTTT.

The chain links TRBV28 to TRBJ2-1; no reliable D call. CDR3 length equals 14 residues. With 11 bases removed from V and 1 base from J, the gap between germline ends came to 15 bases. The germline CDR1 and CDR2 sequences are MDHEN and SYDVKM. The CDR3 protein is CACRSDLSYNEQFF. CDR3 nucleotides: TGTGCCTGCCGTTCGGATCTTTCCTACAATGAGCAGTTCTTC.

The chain is built from TRBV28 and TRBJ1-3; no firm D call. This CDR3 comprises 16 residues. Germline V gives CDR1 MDHEN, CDR2 SYDVKM. The V gene lost 7 bases and the J gene lost 0 bases, with 16 bases spanning the gap. This chain's CDR3 is CASTQIGLASGNTIYF. The CDR3 region has the DNA TGTGCCAGCACCCAAATCGGACTCGCCTCTGGAAACACCATATATTTT.

The chain joins TRBV7-2 to TRBJ1-1, with D possibly being TRBD1 (5 bases). Germline assignment: CDR1 SGHTA and CDR2 FQGNSA. The CDR3 covers 12 residues. V was clipped by 10 bases and J by 7 bases, with 16 bases between them. The DNA for the CDR3 is TGTGCCACGGGACTCATCGATATTGAAGCTTTCTTT. Protein sequence: CATGLIDIEAFF. The full variable domain, rest sourced from reference TRBV7-2 and TRBJ1-1, is GAGVSQSPSNKVTEKGKDVELRCDPISGHTALYWYRQSLGQGLEFLIYFQGNSAPDKSGLPSDRFSAERTGGSVSTLTIQRTQQEDSAVYLCATGLIDIEAFFGQGTRLTVV.

This sequence joins TRBV6-5 and TRBJ1-1, with D possibly TRBD1 on 6 matching bases. Germline-derived CDR1 and CDR2 are MNHEY and SVGAGI. Trimming took 6 bases from V and 0 from J, leaving 8 bases between them. This CDR3 is built from 13 residues. The DNA of the CDR3 is TGTGCCAGCAGGGACAGATTGAACACTGAAGCTTTCTTT. It encodes CASRDRLNTEAFF.

The chain carries TRBV7-9 and TRBJ2-5; TRBD2 matches 13 bases. Germline CDR1 SEHNR, CDR2 FQNEAQ (reference sequence). The V segment lost 3 bases and the J segment 1 base; nucleotides outside the gene matches: 5. This CDR3 is 17 amino acids long. DNA of the CDR3: TGTGCCAGCAGCTTCTCGACTAGCGGGGGGTTCCAAGAGACCCAGTACTTC. It translates to CASSFSTSGGFQETQYF.

This clone was recorded once. The chain recombines TRBV5-8 with TRBJ1-3, with no clear D. CDR1 SGHTS and CDR2 YDEGEE come from the germline V gene. This CDR3 contains 15 residues. The V gene lost 0 bases and the J gene lost 1 base, with 8 bases spanning the gap. The CDR3 loop is CASSLGGISGNTIYF. The CDR3 region has the DNA TGTGCCAGCAGCTTGGGAGGGATTTCTGGAAACACCATATATTTT.

V is TRBV5-1 and J is TRBJ2-5; either TRBD1 or TRBD2 may supply D (5 bases each). The CDR3 extends over 15 amino acids. Deletions cut 4 bases from V and 3 bases from J, with 16 bases between. Germline V gene lookup returns CDR1 SGHRS and CDR2 YFSETQ. CDR3 DNA sequence: TGCGCCAGCAGCGGACAACCGGGGATAGAAGAGACCCAGTACTTC. Amino acid sequence: CASSGQPGIEETQYF.

The chain joins TRBV25-1 to TRBJ2-7; 11 bases are shared with TRBD1. CDR1 and CDR2 (germline): MGHDK, SYGVNS. CDR3 length equals 16 residues. V was clipped by 6 bases and J by 5 bases; unmatched bases: 12. CDR3 loop: CASRTSGQGGFHEQYF. The CDR3 bases are TGTGCCAGCAGGACCTCGGGACAGGGGGGTTTCCACGAGCAGTACTTC.

This clone was seen more than once but under ten times. The genes are TRBV30 and TRBJ2-7; D perhaps matches TRBD2 (6 bases). In germline, CDR1 is GTSNPN, CDR2 SVGIG (reference sequence). V gave up 4 bases and J gave up 2 bases, with 15 bases separating them. The CDR3 contains 14 residues. The CDR3 is CAWTGRDFPYEQYF. Written as DNA, the CDR3 is TGTGCCTGGACCGGGCGGGACTTTCCCTACGAGCAGTACTTC.

The CDR3 is CASSYTSGDNEQFF. The CDR3 DNA sequence: TGTGCCAGCAGTTACACTAGCGGGGACAATGAGCAGTTCTTC. The chain has TRBV6-5 and TRBJ2-1; 10 nucleotides agree with TRBD2. The CDR3 has 14 amino acids. After removal of 2 bases from V and 5 bases from J, the junction contained 0 bases not matched to a gene. CDR1 MNHEY and CDR2 SVGAGI come from the germline V gene.

This sequence joins TRBV29-1 and TRBJ1-2; TRBD1 is a possible D gene (6 bases). V was cut by 3 bases and J by 4 bases, with 9 bases left in between. Germline lookup yields CDR1 SQVTM and CDR2 ANQGSEA. The CDR3 sequence is 12 residues long. In DNA, the CDR3 is TGCAGCGTTGAGGGGGGCAGCTATGGCTACACCTTC. Protein sequence: CSVEGGSYGYTF.

The chain links TRBV4-1 to TRBJ2-5; the match to TRBD2 covers 10 bases. Germline assignment: CDR1 MGHRA and CDR2 YSYEKL. This CDR3 comprises 16 residues. V trimming: 7 bases; J trimming: 2 bases; junction bases outside the gene matches: 10. CDR3 loop: CASTPARTSGQETQYF. CDR3 DNA sequence: TGCGCCAGCACCCCAGCTCGGACTAGCGGACAAGAGACCCAGTACTTC.

This chain uses TRBV18 with TRBJ2-7; 7 positions agree with TRBD2. The V segment lost 6 bases and the J segment 2 bases; nucleotides outside the gene matches: 10. This CDR3 spans 15 amino acids. CDR1 is KGHSH and CDR2 is LQKENI in the germline V gene. CDR3 amino acids: CASSSLASGTYEQYF. CDR3 bases: TGTGCCAGCTCGTCATTGGCTAGCGGAACCTACGAGCAGTACTTC.

This chain links TRBV5-1 with TRBJ2-3, with 9 bases that match TRBD2. CDR1 is SGHRS and CDR2 is YFSETQ in the germline V gene. The CDR3 covers 15 residues. J gave up 3 bases and V 2 bases, and 4 bases lay outside the gene matches. This chain's CDR3 is CASSFSGRGTDTQYF. As DNA, the CDR3 is TGCGCCAGCAGCTTTAGCGGGAGAGGGACAGATACGCAGTATTTT.

This clone has just one count. The chain carries TRBV6-6 and TRBJ2-1; 11 nucleotides line up with TRBD2. V shed 6 bases and J 5 bases; nucleotides not matched to a gene: 6. From germline, CDR1 is MNHNY and CDR2 SVGAGI (reference sequence). The CDR3 covers 15 residues. In nucleotides, the CDR3 is TGTGCCAGCAGCAGACTAGCGGGGCTGAACAATGAGCAGTTCTTC. This sequence encodes CASSRLAGLNNEQFF.

This sequence joins TRBV29-1 and TRBJ2-1; 7 bases are a match to TRBD1. V shed 3 bases, J shed 12 bases, and the junction held 23 bases outside the gene matches. Germline V gene lookup returns CDR1 SQVTM and CDR2 ANQGSEA. The CDR3 is 17 residues long. In DNA, the CDR3 is TGCAGCGTTGAGGGAAGAACAAAACTAGATGGGAGACAGGGGCAGTTCTTC. Translated, it gives CSVEGRTKLDGRQGQFF.

The J gene is TRBJ2-7, the V gene TRBV19, with 11 positions matching TRBD1. The V and J ends lost 8 bases and 2 bases, in that order; junction bases with no gene match: 5. The V gene's germline CDR1 is LNHDA and CDR2 SQIVND (reference sequence). The CDR3 has 14 residues. The CDR3 bases are TGTGCCAGTCGACAGGGACAGGGGGCCTACGAGCAGTACTTC. Residues: CASRQGQGAYEQYF.

V is TRBV5-5 and J is TRBJ1-5; D remains ambiguous. This CDR3 has 16 amino acids. The germline V gene encodes CDR1 SGHKS and CDR2 YYEKEE (reference sequence). The V end lost 4 bases, the J end lost 0 bases, and 14 bases lay between the germline ends. Here the CDR3 reads CASSILSSDSNQPQHF. The CDR3 coding sequence is TGTGCCAGCAGCATTTTGTCCTCGGATAGCAATCAGCCCCAGCATTTT.

The rearrangement uses TRBV5-1 and TRBJ2-2; D gene uncertain. CDR3 length equals 13 residues. Germline-derived CDR1 and CDR2 are SGHRS and YFSETQ. V was cut by 2 bases and J by 1 base, with 3 bases left in between. The CDR3 bases are TGCGCCAGCAGCTTTGGGAACACCGGGGAGCTGTTTTTT. It encodes CASSFGNTGELFF.

The CDR3 DNA is TGTGCCAGCAGCTTACTAGGACAAGAGACCCAGTACTTC. Translated, it gives CASSLLGQETQYF. The V and J genes are TRBV7-7 and TRBJ2-5; no definite D call. V lost 2 bases and J lost 2, with 6 bases in between. Germline V gives CDR1 SSHAT, CDR2 FNYEAQ (reference sequence). The CDR3 contains 13 residues.

This chain connects TRBV27 to TRBJ2-1; D remains ambiguous. V was cut by 4 bases and J by 9 bases, with 13 bases left in between. CDR3 length: 13 residues. Germline CDR1 and CDR2: MNHEY and SMNVEV (reference sequence). The CDR3 bases are TGTGCCAGCAGTTACACGATTCAGACTGAGCAGTTCTTC. This gives the protein CASSYTIQTEQFF.